This T cell receptor beta chain was captured in a study of T cell responses to AZD1222 COVID-19 vaccine. Broader study findings: Among those given AZD1222, only five to seven were seropositive at baseline. The donor group comprised mostly white British people and more females; the analysis possibly underestimated clonal diversity.

Germline values: CDR1 SGHNT, CDR2 YYREEE (reference sequence). The CDR3 sequence is 14 residues long. V lost 3 bases and J lost 0, with 8 bases in between. TCRdb's copy holds only in-frame clones and misses some; the assay was immunoSEQ multiplex PCR. Of roughly 100,000 clones detected, roughly 90% appear once; the ten largest clones hold approximately 4.7%. The sample holds a few counts of this clone. Its antigen remains unidentified. This TCR came from an adult in good health. The sequenced sample was peripheral blood, obtained on day 0 of AZD1222 vaccination. V is TRBV5-4 and J is TRBJ2-3; D remains unclear. This chain's CDR3 is CASSSPISTDTQYF. DNA of the CDR3: TGTGCCAGCAGCTCGCCGATTAGCACAGATACGCAGTATTTT. Together with reference TRBV5-4 and TRBJ2-3, the CDR3 gives the full variable domain: ETGVTQSPTHLIKTRGQQVTLRCSSQSGHNTVSWYQQALGQGPQFIFQYYREEENGRGNFPPRFSGLQFPNYSSELNVNALELDDSALYLCASSSPISTDTQYFGPGTRLTVL.